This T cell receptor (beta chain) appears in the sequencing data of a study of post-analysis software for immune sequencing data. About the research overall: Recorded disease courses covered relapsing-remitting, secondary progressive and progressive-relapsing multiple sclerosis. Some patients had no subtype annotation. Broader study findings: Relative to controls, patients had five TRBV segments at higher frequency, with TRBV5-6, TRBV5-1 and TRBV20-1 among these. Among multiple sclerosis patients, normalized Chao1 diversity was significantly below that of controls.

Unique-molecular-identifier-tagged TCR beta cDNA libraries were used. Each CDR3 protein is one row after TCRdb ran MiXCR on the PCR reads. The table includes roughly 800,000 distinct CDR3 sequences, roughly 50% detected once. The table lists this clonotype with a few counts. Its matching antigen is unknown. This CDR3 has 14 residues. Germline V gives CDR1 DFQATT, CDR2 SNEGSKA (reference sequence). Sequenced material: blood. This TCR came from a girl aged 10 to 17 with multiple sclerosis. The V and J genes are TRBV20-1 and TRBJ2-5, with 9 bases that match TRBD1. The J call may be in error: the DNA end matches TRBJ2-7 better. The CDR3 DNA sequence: TGCAGTGCTAGAGCGGGACAGGGTGGCAGCGAGCAGTACTTC. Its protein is CSARAGQGGSEQYF.